These 9 T cell receptor beta chains were sequenced from one sample in a study of human CD8 memory T cell subsets. Libraries targeted TCR beta using 5' RACE with UMIs. TCRdb reprocessed the 5' RACE reads, with one entry per CDR3 protein and no DNA. The sample's table shows about 10,000 distinct CDR3 sequences. Sequencing used CD8+ T cells from PBMCs. The source is a human donor in good health.

The V call is TRBV20-1, the J call TRBJ2-7; the D call from TCRdb, TRBD2, cannot be confirmed without DNA. CDR3 length: 19 residues. Germline V gene data show CDR1 as DFQATT and CDR2 as SNEGSKA (reference sequence). The CDR3 sequence: CSASGNLGTLPESSYEQYF.

The rearrangement links TRBV29-1 to TRBJ1-2; the D gene TCRdb calls, TRBD1, cannot be checked with no DNA. Germline lookup yields CDR1 SQVTM and CDR2 ANQGSEA. The CDR3 is 12 residues long. CDR3 loop: CSSTGQDNGYTF.

This sequence joins TRBV28 and TRBJ2-7; the TRBD1 assignment by TCRdb is unverifiable without DNA. CDR1 MDHEN and CDR2 SYDVKM come from the germline V gene. CDR3 length: 16 amino acids. This CDR3 reads CASSPFSGTGDYEQYF.

V usage is TRBV29-1 and J usage is TRBJ2-5; the D call of TRBD2 rests on TCRdb alone, since no DNA is present to check it. Germline V CDR1 and CDR2: SQVTM, ANQGSEA. The CDR3 extends over 14 amino acids. The CDR3 sequence: CSVDLAGAQETQYF. Variable domain in full (rest from reference TRBV29-1 and TRBJ2-5): SAVISQKPSRDICQRGTSLTIQCQVDSQVTMMFWYRQQPGQSLTLIATANQGSEATYESGFVIDKFPISRPNLTFSTLTVSNMSPEDSSIYLCSVDLAGAQETQYFGPGTRLLVL.

The rearrangement links TRBV2 to TRBJ2-1; lacking DNA, the TRBD1 call made by TCRdb goes unchecked. CDR3 length equals 14 residues. CDR1 is SNHLY, CDR2 FYNNEI, per germline. The CDR3 protein is CASSEWGPGNEQFF.

The rearrangement joins TRBV28 to TRBJ2-7; TCRdb lists TRBD1, though no DNA is available to test this call. The CDR3 runs 12 residues. Germline loops: CDR1 MDHEN, CDR2 SYDVKM. The CDR3 reads CACRDRAYEQYF.

The V and J genes are TRBV14 and TRBJ2-1; there is no DNA to check the TCRdb D call of TRBD2. The CDR3 totals 23 residues. The germline CDR1 and CDR2 sequences are SGHDN and FVKESK. The CDR3 spells CASSLMGLPGTSGPLKRYNEQFF.

The rearrangement uses TRBV7-9 and TRBJ2-1; the TCRdb call, TRBD2, lacks DNA for checking. The V gene's germline CDR1 is SEHNR and CDR2 FQNEAQ (reference sequence). The CDR3 loop spans 13 amino acids. CDR3 sequence reads: CASSPQRTNEQFF.

The chain couples TRBV7-8 to TRBJ2-7; checking the TCRdb D call of TRBD1 is not possible without DNA. The germline gives CDR1 SGHVS, CDR2 FQNEAQ. The CDR3 has 14 residues. The CDR3 region is CASSHLTGSGEQYF.